This T cell receptor (beta chain) is drawn from a study of cytomegalovirus exposure and HLA in healthy donors. PCR used 60 Vbeta primers and 13 Jbeta primers. TCRdb's table, derived via immunoSEQ multiplex PCR, lists solely in-frame clones and lacks some. The sample comprises 160,000 or so clones, 78% of which are singletons, and under 1.5% rests with the top ten. The study, taken as a whole, reports: Association of a missense DCLRE1C variant with TCR beta V- and J-gene trimming was reported in a later analysis.

V shed 4 bases, J shed 5 bases, and the junction held 10 bases outside the gene matches. The CDR3 sequence is 15 residues long. The germline CDR1 and CDR2 sequences are SGHDT and YYEEEE. On this clone: Its antigen remains unknown.

Sample: PBMCs. The TCR comes from a male donor in good health and CMV-seronegative. The chain joins TRBV5-6 to TRBJ2-5; 8 bases map to TRBD1. CDR3: CASSLPGGREETQYF. DNA of the CDR3: TGTGCCAGCAGCCTCCCAGGGGGCAGAGAGGAGACCCAGTACTTC.